The 29 T cell receptor beta chains reported below all come from one sample, sequenced in a study of cytomegalovirus exposure and HLA in healthy donors. A multiplex PCR was run with 60 Vbeta primers and 13 Jbeta primers. Profiling relied on immunoSEQ multiplex PCR, and the TCRdb table lists in-frame clones only, not all of them. This table has over 150,000 clones, about 81% appearing once. The sample taken for sequencing was PBMCs. Receptors were obtained from a girl under 10 years old in good health and CMV-seropositive.

The chain combines TRBV4-1 with TRBJ2-1, with TRBD2 matching 12 bases. Trimming cost V 2 bases and J 6 bases; bases outside gene matches: 11. The CDR3 loop spans 18 amino acids. Germline CDR1 MGHRA, CDR2 YSYEKL. The CDR3 region is CASSQQFERLAGVNEQFF. The CDR3 region has the DNA TGCGCCAGCAGCCAACAATTCGAGAGACTAGCGGGAGTCAATGAGCAGTTCTTC.

The chain carries TRBV30 and TRBJ1-4, with D possibly matching TRBD1 (6 bases). The CDR3 totals 13 residues. V was trimmed by 4 bases and J by 4 bases, leaving 10 bases between them. Germline CDR1 is GTSNPN and CDR2 is SVGIG (reference sequence). CDR3: CAWNDRSNEKLFF. CDR3 nucleotides: TGTGCCTGGAACGACAGGAGTAATGAAAAACTGTTTTTT.

The gene calls are TRBV7-2 and TRBJ1-1; D might be TRBD1 (5 bases). CDR3 length equals 12 residues. With 3 bases removed from V and 9 bases from J, the gap between germline ends came to 11 bases. Germline-derived CDR1 and CDR2 are SGHTA and FQGNSA. As DNA, the CDR3 is TGTGCCAGCAGCTTTGACAGTTTCCAAGCTTTCTTT. The encoded protein is CASSFDSFQAFF.

The chain has TRBV4-1 and TRBJ2-2, with TRBD2 identical over 12 bases. The length of the CDR3 is 16 residues. Germline CDR1 and CDR2: MGHRA and YSYEKL. V lost 3 bases and J lost 6; bases outside the gene matches: 5. Here the CDR3 reads CASSQPLAGGPGELFF. DNA of the CDR3: TGCGCCAGCAGCCAGCCTCTAGCGGGAGGGCCCGGGGAGCTGTTTTTT.

CDR3 bases: TGTGCCAGCAGTGAGGGCACCGGCTCTGGGGCCAACGTCCTGACTTTC. It yields the protein CASSEGTGSGANVLTF. The chain recombines TRBV6-4 with TRBJ2-6; no firm D call. V was shortened by 3 bases and J by 0 bases, with 9 bases between the two germline ends. The CDR3 has 16 residues. The germline gives CDR1 MRHNA, CDR2 SNTAGT.

Written as DNA, the CDR3 is TGTGCCTGGGAAGCACTAGCGGGAGATACCGATGCGCAGTATTTT. It codes for CAWEALAGDTDAQYF. The V and J genes are TRBV30 and TRBJ2-3, with 11 nucleotides matching TRBD2. Unmatched junction bases numbered 14, after V lost 5 bases and J lost 10 bases. The CDR3 contains 15 residues. Germline loops: CDR1 GTSNPN, CDR2 SVGIG (reference sequence).

The V and J genes are TRBV2 and TRBJ2-1; 7 bases agree with TRBD2. Germline values: CDR1 SNHLY, CDR2 FYNNEI. CDR3 length: 14 amino acids. Losses at the gene ends were 8 bases for V and 4 bases for J; bases not matched to a gene: 8. The CDR3: CASFRGRGYNEQFF. In DNA form, the CDR3 reads TGTGCCAGCTTTCGCGGGAGAGGGTACAATGAGCAGTTCTTC.

This rearrangement joins TRBV6-5 to TRBJ2-7, with 8 bases aligning to TRBD1. The CDR3 has 15 amino acids. CDR1 MNHEY and CDR2 SVGAGI come from the germline V gene. Germline trimming cut 2 bases from V and 3 bases from J; bases unmatched to any gene: 6. The CDR3 here is CASSYRGQGGYEQYF. The DNA for the CDR3 is TGTGCCAGCAGTTACCGCGGACAGGGAGGCTACGAGCAGTACTTC.

The chain couples TRBV2 to TRBJ1-2; tentatively, D is TRBD1 (6 bases). With 6 bases removed from V and 5 bases from J, the gap between germline ends came to 10 bases. The V gene's germline CDR1 is SNHLY and CDR2 FYNNEI. The CDR3 length is 12 residues. This CDR3 is CASRQQGYGYTF. DNA of the CDR3: TGTGCCAGCAGGCAACAGGGATATGGCTACACCTTC.

The chain links TRBV2 to TRBJ1-1; no firm D call. V was pared by 2 bases and J by 7 bases, with 5 bases between. The germline V gene has CDR1 SNHLY and CDR2 FYNNEI. The CDR3 length is 11 residues. The CDR3 nucleotides read TGTGCCAGCAGTGAAATTAGTGAAGCTTTCTTT. Translation gives CASSEISEAFF.

The sample holds one count of this clone. This rearrangement joins TRBV10-1 to TRBJ2-2; TRBD1 matches 7 bases. Germline CDR1 WNHNN, CDR2 SYGVQD (reference sequence). The CDR3 totals 15 residues. The trim removed 2 bases at V and 2 bases at J, leaving 2 bases unmatched. The CDR3 nucleotides are TGCGCCAGCAGTGAGGGGACAGCTAACACCGGGGAGCTGTTTTTT. This encodes CASSEGTANTGELFF.

This clone was detected a few times. The chain recombines TRBV6-4 with TRBJ2-6; TRBD1 aligns across 8 bases. Per germline, CDR1 MRHNA and CDR2 SNTAGT. CDR3 size: 16 residues. V dropped 4 bases and J dropped 0; count of bases not matched to a gene: 2. CDR3 nucleotide sequence: TGTGCCAGCAGTGTCACAGGGGGCTCTGGGGCCAACGTCCTGACTTTC. This sequence encodes CASSVTGGSGANVLTF.

This chain uses TRBV5-4 with TRBJ2-7; D is ambiguous. V was shortened by 3 bases and J by 4 bases, with 11 bases between the two germline ends. The CDR3 runs 13 residues. The V gene's germline CDR1 is SGHNT and CDR2 YYREEE (reference sequence). This CDR3 reads CASSSPNDYEQYF. In DNA form, the CDR3 reads TGTGCCAGCAGCTCCCCTAACGATTACGAGCAGTACTTC. Supplemented by reference TRBV5-4 and TRBJ2-7, the full variable domain reads ETGVTQSPTHLIKTRGQQVTLRCSSQSGHNTVSWYQQALGQGPQFIFQYYREEENGRGNFPPRFSGLQFPNYSSELNVNALELDDSALYLCASSSPNDYEQYFGPGTRLTVT.

This sequence joins TRBV5-1 and TRBJ2-1; 7 nucleotides agree with TRBD2. The CDR3 contains 15 residues. The germline V gene encodes CDR1 SGHRS and CDR2 YFSETQ. The V gene end was trimmed by 0 bases and the J gene end by 7 bases; junction bases not matched to a gene: 7. Written as DNA, the CDR3 is TGCGCCAGCAGCTTGGTTTTAGCGGGTACGAATGAGCAGTTCTTC. Translating it yields CASSLVLAGTNEQFF.

This rearrangement joins TRBV1 to TRBJ2-7; the table's D call of TRBD2 was not tested on the DNA. TRBV1 constitutes a pseudogene. The CDR3 consists of 18 residues. DNA of the CDR3: TGCACCAGCAGCCATCTGGGACTAGCGGGAGGACCTCGGGGAGAGCAGTACTTC. Its protein product is CTSSHLGLAGGPRGEQYF.

The CDR3 here is CASSLPPRTSGRPVHGQRGYEQYF. The CDR3 bases are TGCGCCAGCAGCTTGCCCCCAAGGACTAGCGGGAGGCCTGTGCATGGACAGAGGGGCTACGAGCAGTACTTC. The chain uses TRBV5-1 and TRBJ2-7, with 14 bases that match TRBD2. V lost 1 base and J lost 3; bases outside the gene matches: 27. This CDR3 is built from 24 residues. The germline V gene has CDR1 SGHRS and CDR2 YFSETQ.

The chain combines TRBV30 with TRBJ1-2; 8 positions match TRBD1. V gave up 3 bases and J gave up 3 bases; unmatched junction bases: 3. In germline, CDR1 is GTSNPN, CDR2 SVGIG (reference sequence). The CDR3 is made up of 13 amino acids. Here the CDR3 DNA reads TGTGCCTGGAGAATACAGGGGGACTATGGCTACACCTTC. Its translation: CAWRIQGDYGYTF. Combining the CDR3 with reference TRBV30 and TRBJ1-2 gives the whole variable domain SQTIHQWPATLVQPVGSPLSLECTVEGTSNPNLYWYRQAAGRGLQLLFYSVGIGQISSEVPQNLSASRPQDRQFILSSKKLLLSDSGFYLCAWRIQGDYGYTFGSGTRLTVV.

The CDR3 sequence is CASRQGPTNEKLFF. Here the CDR3 DNA reads TGTGCCAGCAGGCAGGGGCCAACTAATGAAAAACTGTTTTTT. This chain links TRBV5-5 with TRBJ1-4; D might be TRBD1 (6 bases). Germline V gives CDR1 SGHKS, CDR2 YYEKEE (reference sequence). The CDR3 has 14 amino acids. The V end was cut by 5 bases, the J end by 0 bases, with 8 bases between.

The V and J genes are TRBV28 and TRBJ2-1; TRBD2 agrees at 11 bases. The CDR3 runs to 15 residues. Germline V lookup: CDR1 MDHEN, CDR2 SYDVKM. V was pared by 4 bases and J by 7 bases, with 6 bases of the junction left unmatched. The CDR3 DNA follows: TGTGCCAGCAGTTATCTAGCGGGAGGACGGAATGAGCAGTTCTTC. Its protein product is CASSYLAGGRNEQFF.

The chain links TRBV19 to TRBJ2-3, with 12 bases that match TRBD1. Germline V CDR1 and CDR2: LNHDA, SQIVND (reference sequence). The J segment lost 5 bases and the V segment lost 7 bases, leaving 7 bases of the junction unmatched. CDR3 length equals 15 residues. Here the CDR3 DNA reads TGTGCCAGTACGGGTCGGGACAGGGGGCGAGATACGCAGTATTTT. Translating it yields CASTGRDRGRDTQYF.

The chain couples TRBV15 to TRBJ2-4; 9 bases fit TRBD2. Germline CDR1 LNHNV, CDR2 YYDKDF (reference sequence). The CDR3 is made up of 17 amino acids. Trimming removed 3 bases from V and 0 bases from J; junction bases left unmatched: 6. The CDR3 sequence: CATSSLAGVLAKNIQYF. The CDR3 bases are TGTGCCACCAGCAGTTTAGCGGGGGTGTTAGCCAAAAACATTCAGTACTTC. Complete variable domain (other parts from reference TRBV15 and TRBJ2-4): DAMVIQNPRYQVTQFGKPVTLSCSQTLNHNVMYWYQQKSSQAPKLLFHYYDKDFNNEADTPDNFQSRRPNTSFCFLDIRSPGLGDTAMYLCATSSLAGVLAKNIQYFGAGTRLSVL.

V usage is TRBV2 and J usage is TRBJ2-5; TRBD2 matches 10 bases. J gave up 2 bases and V 5 bases, and 5 bases lay outside the gene matches. Looked up from germline, CDR1 is SNHLY and CDR2 is FYNNEI. The CDR3 is 15 residues long. The CDR3 region is CASSRSGRRQETQYF. CDR3 DNA: TGTGCCAGCAGTCGTAGCGGGAGGCGACAAGAGACCCAGTACTTC.

The V and J genes are TRBV7-9 and TRBJ2-3; 8 nucleotides match TRBD2. This CDR3 contains 18 residues. The trim removed 1 base at V and 2 bases at J, leaving 11 bases unmatched. Germline CDR1 is SEHNR and CDR2 is FQNEAQ (reference sequence). The CDR3 sequence: CASSLVVWTGGNTDTQYF. DNA for the CDR3: TGTGCCAGCAGCTTAGTAGTCTGGACGGGAGGGAACACAGATACGCAGTATTTT.

The chain recombines TRBV18 with TRBJ2-5; D uncertain. The V and J ends lost 2 bases and 1 base respectively, with 17 bases between them. CDR1 KGHSH and CDR2 LQKENI come from the germline V gene. The CDR3 loop spans 17 amino acids. CDR3 DNA: TGTGCCAGCTCACCAACTTCCCCAGGTTGGGCCCAAGAGACCCAGTACTTC. It specifies CASSPTSPGWAQETQYF.

The rearrangement links TRBV10-1 to TRBJ1-1, with TRBD1 matching 8 bases. Germline V lookup: CDR1 WNHNN, CDR2 SYGVQD (reference sequence). This CDR3 is 15 amino acids long. The junction had 7 bases not matched to a gene; V was cut back by 6 bases and J by 1 base. The CDR3 nucleotides are TGCGCCAGCAGGGGAACAGGGGGGAGGAACACTGAAGCTTTCTTT. It translates to CASRGTGGRNTEAFF.

The chain has TRBV27 and TRBJ2-1; unclear D gene. There are 15 residues in the CDR3. CDR1 and CDR2 from the germline V gene are MNHEY and SMNVEV (reference sequence). V lost 4 bases and J 0 bases, leaving 10 bases between the germline ends. In DNA, the CDR3 is TGTGCCAGCAGTTCTCGGGTTAGCTCCTACAATGAGCAGTTCTTC. Its protein is CASSSRVSSYNEQFF.

The chain carries TRBV30 and TRBJ2-1, with D possibly being TRBD2 (5 bases). This CDR3 comprises 15 residues. V was trimmed by 4 bases and J by 2 bases, leaving 15 bases between them. Germline lookup yields CDR1 GTSNPN and CDR2 SVGIG (reference sequence). In nucleotides, the CDR3 is TGTGCCTGGACCCTCCTTGGTAGCGCCTACAATGAGCAGTTCTTC. It translates to CAWTLLGSAYNEQFF.

This chain links TRBV6-1 with TRBJ1-1; 10 nucleotides align to TRBD1. V was pared by 2 bases and J by 4 bases, with 4 bases of the junction left unmatched. The germline gives CDR1 MNHNS, CDR2 SASEGT. CDR3 length equals 15 residues. The CDR3 coding sequence is TGTGCCAGCAGTGAAAGTCGGACAGGGGGCACTGAAGCTTTCTTT. Amino acids: CASSESRTGGTEAFF.

The V and J genes are TRBV29-1 and TRBJ1-2; TRBD1 agrees at 7 bases. The CDR3 loop spans 12 amino acids. The V segment lost 2 bases and the J segment 8 bases; nucleotides outside the gene matches: 5. CDR1 is SQVTM, CDR2 ANQGSEA, per germline. This CDR3 reads CSVEQTGAGYTF. The CDR3 DNA is TGCAGCGTTGAACAAACAGGGGCCGGCTACACCTTC.